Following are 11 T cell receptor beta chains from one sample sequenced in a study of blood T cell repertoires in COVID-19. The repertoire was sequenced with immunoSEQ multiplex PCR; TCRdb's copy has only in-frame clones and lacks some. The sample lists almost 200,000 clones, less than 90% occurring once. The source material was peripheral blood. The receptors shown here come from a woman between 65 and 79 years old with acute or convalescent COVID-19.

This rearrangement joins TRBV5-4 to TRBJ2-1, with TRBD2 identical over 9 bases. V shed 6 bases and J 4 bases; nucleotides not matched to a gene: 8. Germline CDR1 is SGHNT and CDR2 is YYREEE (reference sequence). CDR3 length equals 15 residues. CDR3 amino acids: CASNRASGEYNEQFF. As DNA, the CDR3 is TGTGCCAGCAATCGGGCTAGCGGGGAGTACAATGAGCAGTTCTTC.

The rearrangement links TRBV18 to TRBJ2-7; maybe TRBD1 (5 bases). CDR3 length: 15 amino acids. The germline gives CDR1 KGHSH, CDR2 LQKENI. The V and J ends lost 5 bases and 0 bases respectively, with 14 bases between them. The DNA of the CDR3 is TGTGCCAGCTCAACCAACACAGGTACCTCCTACGAGCAGTACTTC. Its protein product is CASSTNTGTSYEQYF.

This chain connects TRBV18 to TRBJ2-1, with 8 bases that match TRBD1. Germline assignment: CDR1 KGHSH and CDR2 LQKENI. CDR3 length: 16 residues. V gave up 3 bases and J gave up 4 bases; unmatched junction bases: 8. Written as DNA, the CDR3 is TGTGCCAGCTCACCTCTCAGGACAGGGCTGTACAATGAGCAGTTCTTC. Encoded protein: CASSPLRTGLYNEQFF.

CDR3 bases: TGTGCCAGTAGGCGCGGACCCGGGACTAGCTCCTACAATGAGCAGTTCTTC. It specifies CASRRGPGTSSYNEQFF. The rearrangement joins TRBV19 to TRBJ2-1; 8 bases line up with TRBD2. V was pared by 6 bases and J by 0 bases, with 10 bases of the junction left unmatched. Germline V gene lookup returns CDR1 LNHDA and CDR2 SQIVND (reference sequence). This CDR3 is built from 17 residues.

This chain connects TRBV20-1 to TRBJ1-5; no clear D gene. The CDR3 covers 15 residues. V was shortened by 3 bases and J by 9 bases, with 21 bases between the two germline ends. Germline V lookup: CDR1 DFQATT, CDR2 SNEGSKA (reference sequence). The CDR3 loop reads CSASGDVTRAGPQHF. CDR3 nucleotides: TGCAGTGCTAGTGGAGACGTTACTCGTGCGGGGCCCCAGCATTTT.

The CDR3 loop reads CASSAIGQHYEQYF. As DNA, the CDR3 is TGTGCCAGCAGCGCTATCGGACAGCACTACGAGCAGTACTTC. The chain recombines TRBV6-5 with TRBJ2-7; D is perhaps TRBD1 (6 bases). Germline V gene sequence: CDR1 MNHEY, CDR2 SVGAGI. The CDR3 has 14 amino acids. Trimming shortened V by 6 bases and J by 3 bases, and 15 bases separated the two germline ends.

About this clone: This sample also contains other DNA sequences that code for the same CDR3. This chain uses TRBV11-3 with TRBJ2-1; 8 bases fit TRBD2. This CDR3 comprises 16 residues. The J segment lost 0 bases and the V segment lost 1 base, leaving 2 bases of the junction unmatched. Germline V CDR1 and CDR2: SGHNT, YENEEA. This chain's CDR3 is CASSLGGLASYNEQFF. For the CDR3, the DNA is TGTGCCAGCAGCTTAGGCGGACTAGCCTCCTACAATGAGCAGTTCTTC.

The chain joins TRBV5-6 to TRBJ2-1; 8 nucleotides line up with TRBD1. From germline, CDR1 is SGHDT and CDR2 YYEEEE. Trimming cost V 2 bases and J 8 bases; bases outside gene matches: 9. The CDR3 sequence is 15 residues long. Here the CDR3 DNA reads TGTGCCAGCAGCTTCCAGGGGGCCGGAGCGGATGAGCAGTTCTTC. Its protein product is CASSFQGAGADEQFF.

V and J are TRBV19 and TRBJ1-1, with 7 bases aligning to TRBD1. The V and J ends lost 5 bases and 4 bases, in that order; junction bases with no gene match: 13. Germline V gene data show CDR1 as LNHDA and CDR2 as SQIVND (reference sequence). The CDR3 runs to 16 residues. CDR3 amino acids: CASSAPRTGRGTEAFF. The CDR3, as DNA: TGTGCCAGTAGTGCCCCAAGGACAGGTCGGGGCACTGAAGCTTTCTTT. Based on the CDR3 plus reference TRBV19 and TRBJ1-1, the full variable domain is DGGITQSPKYLFRKEGQNVTLSCEQNLNHDAMYWYRQDPGQGLRLIYYSQIVNDFQKGDIAEGYSVSREKKESFPLTVTSAQKNPTAFYLCASSAPRTGRGTEAFFGQGTRLTVV.

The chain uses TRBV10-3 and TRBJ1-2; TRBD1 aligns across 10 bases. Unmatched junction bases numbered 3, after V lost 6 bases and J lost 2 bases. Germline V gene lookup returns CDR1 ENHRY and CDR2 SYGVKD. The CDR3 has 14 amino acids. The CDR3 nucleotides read TGTGCCATCAGCGACAGGGGGCAAAACTATGGCTACACCTTC. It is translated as CAISDRGQNYGYTF.

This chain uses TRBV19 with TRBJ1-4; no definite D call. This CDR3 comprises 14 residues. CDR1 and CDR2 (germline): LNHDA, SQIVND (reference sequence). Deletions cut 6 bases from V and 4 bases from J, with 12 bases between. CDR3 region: CASRSGSGNEKLFF. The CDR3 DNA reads TGTGCCAGTAGATCGGGGTCCGGTAATGAAAAACTGTTTTTT.